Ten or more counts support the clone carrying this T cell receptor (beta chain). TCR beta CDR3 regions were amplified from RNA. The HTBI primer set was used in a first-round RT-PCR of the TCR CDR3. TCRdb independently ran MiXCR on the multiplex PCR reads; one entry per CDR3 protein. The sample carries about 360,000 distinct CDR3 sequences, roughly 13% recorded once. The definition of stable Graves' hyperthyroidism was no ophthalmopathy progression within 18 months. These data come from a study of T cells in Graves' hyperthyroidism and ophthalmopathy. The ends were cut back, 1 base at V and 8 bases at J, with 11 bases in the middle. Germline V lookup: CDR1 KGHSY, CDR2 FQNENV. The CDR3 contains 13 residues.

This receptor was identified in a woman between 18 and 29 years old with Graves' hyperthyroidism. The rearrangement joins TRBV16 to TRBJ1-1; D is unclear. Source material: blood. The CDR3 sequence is CASSQFVAREAFF. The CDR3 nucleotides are TGTGCCAGCAGCCAATTCGTCGCCAGGGAAGCTTTCTTT.